The 9 T cell receptor beta chains below all came from one sample that was sequenced in a study of cytomegalovirus exposure and HLA in healthy donors. Use of 60 Vbeta and 13 Jbeta primers characterized the PCR. TCRdb's copy holds only in-frame clones and misses some; the assay was immunoSEQ multiplex PCR. The sample gives 100,000 to 150,000 clones, about 70% of which show up once; around 7.2% is in the top ten. Source material: PBMCs. The receptor set was obtained from a male donor in good health and CMV-seronegative.

About this clone itself: The germline gene is not matched at one end of the junction; a read error may be the cause. The chain couples TRBV7-2 to TRBJ2-3, with D perhaps TRBD2 (5 bases). In germline, CDR1 is SGHTA, CDR2 FQGNSA. This CDR3 region has 13 residues. Here the CDR3 reads CASSLAYTDTQYF. CDR3 coding DNA: TGTGCCAGCAGCCTAGCCTACACAGATACGCAGTATTTT.

V is TRBV14 and J is TRBJ1-1; tentative D call: TRBD1 (5 bases). V was shortened by 4 bases and J by 4 bases, with 19 bases between the two germline ends. Germline assignment: CDR1 SGHDN and CDR2 FVKESK. The CDR3 spans 16 residues. CDR3: CASSPLPGMEITEAFF. DNA of the CDR3: TGTGCCAGCAGCCCTTTGCCAGGGATGGAGATCACTGAAGCTTTCTTT.

This clone was counted a few times. V is TRBV4-3 and J is TRBJ1-2, with a weak D call TRBD1 (6 bases). With 0 bases removed from V and 6 bases from J, the gap between germline ends came to 14 bases. This CDR3 region has 15 residues. The germline gives CDR1 LGHNA, CDR2 YSLEER. The CDR3 loop reads CASSQDMAGADGYTF. CDR3 bases: TGCGCCAGCAGCCAAGATATGGCAGGGGCGGATGGCTACACCTTC.

The rearrangement links TRBV5-5 to TRBJ2-7, with TRBD1 matching 7 bases. The CDR3 is made up of 13 amino acids. The germline CDR1 and CDR2 sequences are SGHKS and YYEKEE (reference sequence). Trimming removed 4 bases from V and 4 bases from J; junction bases left unmatched: 5. CDR3 residues: CASSRGGVYEQYF. The CDR3 DNA reads TGTGCCAGCAGCAGAGGGGGCGTTTACGAGCAGTACTTC.

V gene TRBV4-1 combines with J gene TRBJ1-1, with a possible D match to TRBD1 (6 bases). Trimming pared 4 bases from V and 1 base from J, leaving 10 bases between. Germline V gene data show CDR1 as MGHRA and CDR2 as YSYEKL. This CDR3 contains 14 residues. CDR3 protein: CASSPIQGNTEAFF. CDR3 bases: TGCGCCAGCAGCCCAATACAGGGGAACACTGAAGCTTTCTTT.

The genes are TRBV6-1 and TRBJ2-7; possible D gene TRBD1, 6 bases. V dropped 6 bases and J dropped 5 bases, with 17 bases sitting between them. The CDR3 contains 14 residues. Germline V gene lookup returns CDR1 MNHNS and CDR2 SASEGT. The CDR3 is CASSTGQTRHEQYF. CDR3 sequence (DNA): TGTGCCAGCAGCACCGGACAGACCCGGCACGAGCAGTACTTC.

This chain uses TRBV19 with TRBJ2-1, with 7 bases identical to TRBD1. Germline trimming cut 1 base from V and 4 bases from J; bases unmatched to any gene: 4. The CDR3 spans 15 residues. Germline V gives CDR1 LNHDA, CDR2 SQIVND (reference sequence). The CDR3 protein is CASSIVGTAYNEQFF. The CDR3 region has the DNA TGTGCCAGTAGTATAGTCGGGACAGCTTACAATGAGCAGTTCTTC.

The gene calls are TRBV27 and TRBJ1-6; the match to TRBD1 covers 7 bases. In germline, CDR1 is MNHEY, CDR2 SMNVEV (reference sequence). CDR3 length: 16 amino acids. Losses at the gene ends were 0 bases for V and 4 bases for J; bases not matched to a gene: 3. CDR3 DNA sequence: TGTGCCAGCAGTTTATCTCCGACAGGGTATAATTCACCCCTCCACTTT. This codes for CASSLSPTGYNSPLHF.

The chain is built from TRBV6-1 and TRBJ2-7, with 7 nucleotides matching TRBD1. The trim removed 6 bases at V and 4 bases at J, leaving 6 bases unmatched. CDR1 and CDR2 (germline): MNHNS, SASEGT. This CDR3 comprises 13 residues. The CDR3 loop reads CASRVGTDYEQYF. CDR3 nucleotide sequence: TGTGCCAGCAGGGTGGGGACAGATTACGAGCAGTACTTC.